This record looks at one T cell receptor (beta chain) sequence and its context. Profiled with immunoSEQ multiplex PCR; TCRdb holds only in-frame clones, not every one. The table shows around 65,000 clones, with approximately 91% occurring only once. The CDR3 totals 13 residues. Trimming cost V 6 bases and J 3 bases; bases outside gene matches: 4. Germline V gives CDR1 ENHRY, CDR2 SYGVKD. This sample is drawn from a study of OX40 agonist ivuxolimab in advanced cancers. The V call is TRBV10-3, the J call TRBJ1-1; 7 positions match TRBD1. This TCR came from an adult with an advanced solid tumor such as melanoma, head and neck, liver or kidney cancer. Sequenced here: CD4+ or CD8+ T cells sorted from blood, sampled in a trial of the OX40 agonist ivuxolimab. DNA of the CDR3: TGTGCCATCAGGGGGACAGCAGACACTGAAGCTTTCTTT. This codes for CAIRGTADTEAFF.